The subject of this entry is one TCR beta chain. What it recognizes is unknown. These data are taken from a study of metastatic and nonmetastatic thyroid tumors. Study-level information: Malignant thyroid and benign thyroid patients provided blood and tumor or nodule tissue whose repertoires were compared. General study points: Reports indicated that malignant thyroid tumors showed significantly higher TCR beta diversity than benign nodules did, in blood and tumor.

Original processing methods: The distant-metastasis classifier for papillary thyroid cancer was built from CDR3 differences across clinicopathological groups. TCRdb re-called the PCR reads with MiXCR. These V and J calls derive from TCRdb rather than the authors' analysis. This table holds more than 12,000 clones, about 25% found once. Trimming stripped 2 bases from V and 0 bases from J, with 13 bases between. The germline gives CDR1 MNHNS, CDR2 SASEGT. The CDR3 is 17 amino acids. Among the patients, none had received any treatment before thyroid surgery. The sequencing input was tumor tissue. The J gene is TRBJ1-4, the V gene TRBV6-1; D uncertain. The TCR comes from a female donor with papillary thyroid cancer or a benign thyroid nodule (not recorded which). Some clones in this sample may be carry-over from other donors' samples. The CDR3, as DNA: TGTGCCAGCAGTGAAAGGGTCATGACTGCAACTAATGAAAAACTGTTTTTT. As protein: CASSERVMTATNEKLFF.